This is a list of T cell receptor delta chains from one sample in a study of gamma-delta chains in newborns, infants, children. TCRdb called clones anew from the reads with CATT. The sample lists more than 9,000 delta-chain clones; approximately 8.3% were seen once. The material sequenced was blood. All receptors come from a child who was a newborn, infant or young child, either healthy, febrile or measles-vaccinated (not recorded which). The CDR3 runs from the conserved cysteine through the conserved F or W. A D gene is named only where the DNA matches it firmly. Not every row has a clone size; where given, it reads once, few, many or a size class.

J gene | clone size | V gene | D gene | CDR3 protein | CDR3 DNA
TRDJ1 | few | TRDV1 | TRDD3 | CALGERHFLLGDPRVNTDKLIF | TGTGCTCTTGGGGAGAGACACTTCCTACTGGGGGATCCCCGAGTTAACACCGATAAACTCATCTTT
TRDJ1 | . | TRDV2 | . | CACDTVSYGSGDKLIF | TGTGCCTGTGACACCGTGTCCTACGGTTCCGGGGATAAACTCATATTT
TRDJ1 | few | TRDV2 | TRDD3 | CACDALLGEYTDKHIF | TGTGCCTGTGACGCTTTACTGGGGGAGTACACCGATAAACACATCTTT
TRDJ3 | . | TRDV2 | TRDD3 | CACDTVSQAGGYADSSWDTRQMFF | TGTGCCTGTGACACCGTGAGTCAAGCTGGGGGATACGCTGATAGCTCCTGGGACACCCGACAGATGTTTTTC
TRDJ1 | . | TRDV1 | . | CALGEPPGGPYTDKLIF | TGTGCTCTTGGGGAACCACCGGGGGGACCGTACACCGATAAACTCATCTTT
TRDJ1 | medium-sized | TRDV1 | . | CALGEQFLSRYTDKLIF | TGTGCTCTTGGGGAACAATTCTTGTCCCGGTACACCGATAAACTCATCTTT
TRDJ1 | . | TRDV2 | TRDD3 | CACDTIVSCGGGEITDKLIF | TGTGCCTGTGACACGATAGTTTCCTGCGGTGGGGGAGAAATCACCGATAAACTCATCTTT
TRDJ2 | . | TRDV2 | TRDD3 | CACDVLGEALTAQLFF | TGTGCCTGTGACGTACTGGGGGAAGCTTTGACGGCACAACTCTTCTTT
TRDJ3 | . | TRDV2 | TRDD3 | CACEKLGDTPWDTRQMFF | TGTGCCTGTGAGAAGCTGGGGGATACCCCCTGGGACACCCGACAGATGTTTTTC
TRDJ1 | . | TRDV1 | . | CALGSFLLGDGLMYTDKLIF | TGTGCTCTTGGGAGCTTCCTACTGGGGGACGGACTGATGTACACCGATAAACTCATCTTT
TRDJ1 | few | TRDV2 | TRDD3 | CACDTGALLLGSNTDKLIF | TGTGCCTGTGACACCGGGGCCCTTTTACTGGGGAGTAACACCGATAAACTCATCTTT
TRDJ1 | few | TRDV1 | TRDD3 | CALGELGFYWGIRDLYTDKLIF | TGTGCTCTTGGGGAACTAGGGTTCTACTGGGGGATACGGGACCTTTACACCGATAAACTCATCTTT
TRDJ1 | . | TRDV3 | TRDD2 | CAAPKAFLHVDWGPTDKLIF | TGTGCCGCACCTAAGGCCTTCCTACACGTTGACTGGGGACCCACCGATAAACTCATCTTT
TRDJ1 | few | TRDV1 | TRDD3 | CALGASGGILTRPDKLIF | TGTGCTCTTGGGGCTTCGGGGGGGATACTAACTCGCCCCGATAAACTCATCTTT
TRDJ2 | . | TRDV3 | TRDD3 | CASNLPPGIRPLTAQLFF | TGTGCCTCTAACTTACCTCCGGGGATACGCCCTTTGACAGCACAACTCTTCTTT
TRDJ3 | few | TRDV2 | . | CACDTGGPLSWDTRQMFF | TGTGCCTGTGACACCGGGGGGCCCCTCTCCTGGGACACCCGACAGATGTTTTTC
TRDJ2 | . | TRDV1 | TRDD3 | CALGERLGGPLTAQLFF | TGTGCTCTTGGGGAACGACTGGGGGGCCCCTTGACAGCACAACTCTTCTTT